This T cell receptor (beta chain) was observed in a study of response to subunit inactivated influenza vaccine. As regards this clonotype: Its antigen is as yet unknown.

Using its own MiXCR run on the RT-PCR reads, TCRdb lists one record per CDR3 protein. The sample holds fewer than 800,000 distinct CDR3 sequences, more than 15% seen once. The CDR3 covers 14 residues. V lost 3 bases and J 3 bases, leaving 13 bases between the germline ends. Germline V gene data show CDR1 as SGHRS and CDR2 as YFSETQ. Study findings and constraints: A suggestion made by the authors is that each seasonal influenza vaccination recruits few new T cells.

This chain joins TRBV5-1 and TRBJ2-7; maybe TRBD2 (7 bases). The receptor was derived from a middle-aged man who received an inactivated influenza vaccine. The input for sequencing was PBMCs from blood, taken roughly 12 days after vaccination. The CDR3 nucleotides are TGCGCCAGCAGCTATGGACTAGGGGGCTACGAGCAGTACTTC. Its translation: CASSYGLGGYEQYF.